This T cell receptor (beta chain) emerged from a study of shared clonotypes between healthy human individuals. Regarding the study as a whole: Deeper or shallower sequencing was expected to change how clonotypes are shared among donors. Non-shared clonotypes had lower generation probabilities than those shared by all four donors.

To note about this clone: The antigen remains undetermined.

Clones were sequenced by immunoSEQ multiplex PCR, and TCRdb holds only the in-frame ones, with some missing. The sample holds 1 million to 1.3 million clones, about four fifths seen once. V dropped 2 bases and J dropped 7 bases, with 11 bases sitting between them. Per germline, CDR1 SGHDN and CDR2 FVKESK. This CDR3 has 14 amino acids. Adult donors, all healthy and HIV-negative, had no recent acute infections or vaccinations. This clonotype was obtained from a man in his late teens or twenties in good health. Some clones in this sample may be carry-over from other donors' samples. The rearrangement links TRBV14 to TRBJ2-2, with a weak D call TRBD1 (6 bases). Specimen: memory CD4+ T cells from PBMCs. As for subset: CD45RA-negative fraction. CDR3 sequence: CASSQNRAGGELFF. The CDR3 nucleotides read TGTGCCAGCAGCCAAAACAGGGCGGGCGGGGAGCTGTTTTTT.